The present TCR beta chain was sequenced within a study of cytomegalovirus exposure and HLA in healthy donors. Regarding the study as a whole: Confirmation was obtained in vitro that a few CMV-associated chains are specific for CMV antigens.

This CDR3 is built from 13 residues. The V end lost 2 bases, the J end lost 5 bases, and 9 bases lay between the germline ends. Germline V gives CDR1 MNHEY, CDR2 SVGAGI. On this clone itself: As yet, its antigen is unknown.

The repertoire was sequenced with immunoSEQ multiplex PCR; TCRdb's copy has only in-frame clones and lacks some. The sample lists 190,000 or so clones, approximately 83% occurring once. The sequenced sample consisted of PBMCs. This chain uses TRBV6-5 with TRBJ2-5; unclear D gene. The TCR was taken from a young woman in good health and CMV-seropositive. The CDR3 is CASSYPNEETQYF. CDR3 DNA sequence: TGTGCCAGCAGTTACCCCAATGAGGAGACCCAGTACTTC.